The clone carrying this T cell receptor (beta chain) was picked up many times. This specimen belongs to a study of chronic HIV infection and antiretroviral therapy. A single record per CDR3 protein comes from TCRdb applying MiXCR to the 5' RACE reads. The repertoire has around 31,000 distinct CDR3 sequences, 8% to 10% of them found once; the top ten carry less than 3%. The TCR originated in an adult who had HIV and had not received antiretroviral therapy, or was an uninfected healthy control (not recorded which). Sequences were obtained from peripheral blood.

The CDR3: CASEGANEQFF. CDR3 nucleotide sequence: TGTGCCAGCGAAGGGGCCAATGAGCAGTTCTTC. J is TRBJ2-1 and V is TRBV12-3 or TRBV12-4, with a possible D match to TRBD1 (5 bases). The V end lost 8 bases, the J end lost 6 bases, and 8 bases lay between the germline ends. The CDR3 is 11 residues long.